What follows are 15 T cell receptor beta chains derived from one specimen sequenced in a study of CD8 T cells in ankylosing spondylitis. A single record per CDR3 protein comes from TCRdb applying MiXCR to the 5' RACE reads. Seen here are about 240,000 distinct CDR3 sequences, around 9.2% observed once, and the top ten hold around 6.8%. Sequencing used blood, either unsorted or a sorted T cell fraction (not recorded which). The source of these receptors is a male donor with ankylosing spondylitis or in good health (not recorded which).

The J gene is TRBJ2-5, the V gene TRBV7-9; D possibly uses TRBD1 or TRBD2 (5 bases each). Germline-derived CDR1 and CDR2 are SEHNR and FQNEAQ (reference sequence). The CDR3 covers 15 residues. V was cut by 5 bases and J by 5 bases, with 18 bases left in between. This CDR3 is CASSPTGRITETQYF. In nucleotides, the CDR3 is TGTGCCAGCAGCCCGACGGGACGGATCACGGAGACCCAGTACTTC.

This clonotype was seen ten or more times. The DNA of the CDR3 is TGTGCCAGCAGCCACAGGGGGCCCCTTGAAGCTTTCTTT. It is translated as CASSHRGPLEAFF. This chain uses TRBV4-2 with TRBJ1-1, with 8 bases identical to TRBD1. V shed 3 bases, J shed 7 bases, and the junction held 4 bases outside the gene matches. This CDR3 contains 13 residues. Per germline, CDR1 LGHNA and CDR2 YNFKEQ.

This clonotype has at least ten counts. The chain joins TRBV5-1 to TRBJ2-2; D remains unclear. The V end was cut by 4 bases, the J end by 2 bases, with 15 bases between. The CDR3 consists of 16 residues. Germline V gene lookup returns CDR1 SGHRS and CDR2 YFSETQ. In DNA form, the CDR3 reads TGCGCCAGCAGCGAGAGGCCAATGGGAAACACCGGGGAGCTGTTTTTT. It yields the protein CASSERPMGNTGELFF.

This clonotype was seen repeatedly, ten times or more. The chain is built from TRBV12-3 or TRBV12-4 and TRBJ1-1; 8 nucleotides agree with TRBD1. V shed 2 bases and J 4 bases; nucleotides not matched to a gene: 3. This CDR3 has 14 amino acids. CDR3 region: CASSLRTGPTEAFF. The CDR3 bases are TGTGCCAGCAGTTTAAGGACAGGGCCCACTGAAGCTTTCTTT.

This clonotype has ten or more counts. The chain combines TRBV29-1 with TRBJ2-2; possibly TRBD2 for D (6 bases). The CDR3 is 12 residues long. Trimming shortened V by 7 bases and J by 3 bases, and 9 bases separated the two germline ends. Per the germline V gene, CDR1 is SQVTM and CDR2 is ANQGSEA. The CDR3 reads CSGAGYTGELFF. CDR3 bases: TGCAGCGGGGCGGGGTACACCGGGGAGCTGTTTTTT.

This clonotype was recorded many times. The chain links TRBV27 to TRBJ2-7; the match to TRBD2 covers 7 bases. V lost 5 bases and J lost 2; bases outside the gene matches: 12. Germline V CDR1 and CDR2: MNHEY, SMNVEV (reference sequence). The CDR3 contains 16 residues. The CDR3 sequence is CASSTIGGTGTYEQYF. The CDR3 DNA reads TGTGCCAGCAGTACAATCGGGGGGACCGGAACCTACGAGCAGTACTTC.

This clonotype was detected ten times or more. CDR3 nucleotides: TGTGCCAGCAGTTGGGACCTAGGGGACTATGGCTACACCTTC. It codes for CASSWDLGDYGYTF. This sequence joins TRBV6-5 and TRBJ1-2, with D tentatively TRBD1 (5 bases). Germline CDR1 and CDR2: MNHEY and SVGAGI. This CDR3 contains 14 residues. V shed 4 bases and J shed 3 bases, with 12 bases lying between them.

This clonotype was seen repeatedly, ten times or more. The genes are TRBV19 and TRBJ2-2; TRBD2 is a possible D gene (6 bases). This CDR3 is built from 15 residues. V lost 4 bases to trimming and J lost 4 bases, with 13 bases between them. Germline V gives CDR1 LNHDA, CDR2 SQIVND (reference sequence). Here the CDR3 reads CASSTRDFFTGELFF. In nucleotides, the CDR3 is TGTGCCAGTAGTACCCGGGACTTCTTCACCGGGGAGCTGTTTTTT.

This clonotype was counted only a few times. The V gene is TRBV7-2, the J gene TRBJ2-5; D is possibly TRBD1 (6 bases). In germline, CDR1 is SGHTA, CDR2 FQGNSA. The CDR3 length is 11 residues. Between the trimmed V and J ends, which lost 5 bases and 5 bases, there was a span of 6 bases. In DNA, the CDR3 is TGTGCCAGCAGCACAGGGGAGACCCAGTACTTC. This gives the protein CASSTGETQYF.

At least ten counts were recorded for this clonotype. V gene TRBV12-3 or TRBV12-4 combines with J gene TRBJ2-3; 10 nucleotides agree with TRBD2. V trimming: 3 bases; J trimming: 4 bases; junction bases outside the gene matches: 7. The CDR3 loop spans 16 amino acids. CDR3 sequence (DNA): TGTGCCAGCAGTTTTCTAAGCGGGGGGGCTGCAGATACGCAGTATTTT. Amino acids: CASSFLSGGAADTQYF.

At least ten counts were recorded for this clonotype. This chain uses TRBV4-2 with TRBJ2-2; TRBD2 might be the D (6 bases). V lost 1 base and J lost 5, with 11 bases in between. From germline, CDR1 is LGHNA and CDR2 YNFKEQ. The CDR3 is 15 residues long. This CDR3 reads CASSQAGVITGELFF. In nucleotides, the CDR3 is TGTGCCAGCAGCCAAGCGGGAGTAATAACCGGGGAGCTGTTTTTT.

In this sample, this clonotype turned up many times. The genes are TRBV2 and TRBJ1-2; TRBD1 matches at 7 bases. The CDR3 spans 17 residues. V dropped 3 bases and J dropped 2; count of bases not matched to a gene: 12. CDR1 and CDR2 (germline): SNHLY, FYNNEI. DNA for the CDR3: TGTGCCAGCAGTGACACAGGGGAGGGGATGAGCAACTATGGCTACACCTTC. It translates to CASSDTGEGMSNYGYTF.

As for this clonotype: This could be a read error, since a much larger clone is one nucleotide away. The chain is built from TRBV19 and TRBJ1-1; 7 bases line up with TRBD1. V was clipped by 6 bases and J by 5 bases; unmatched bases: 6. The CDR3 sequence is 13 residues long. Germline values: CDR1 LNHDA, CDR2 SQIVND (reference sequence). The CDR3 bases are TGTGCCAGTAGAGAAGGGGGCATGACTGAAGCTTTCTTT. Its protein is CASREGGMTEAFF.

The chain couples TRBV3-1 to TRBJ2-7; perhaps TRBD2 as D (6 bases). Per germline, CDR1 LGHDT and CDR2 YNNKEL (reference sequence). The CDR3 has 13 residues. The germline V and J ends were trimmed by 4 bases and 6 bases, with 13 bases remaining between them. Written as DNA, the CDR3 is TGTGCCAGCAGCCCCTGGGGAGGACCCGAGCAGTACTTC. This gives the protein CASSPWGGPEQYF.

This clonotype has at least ten counts. The CDR3 DNA reads as TGTGCCAGCAGTGAAGGACAGCGCTATGGCTACACCTTC. This sequence encodes CASSEGQRYGYTF. The chain combines TRBV6-1 with TRBJ1-2; TRBD1 might be the D (5 bases). V was pared by 1 base and J by 4 bases, with 7 bases between. This CDR3 comprises 13 residues. The germline V gene encodes CDR1 MNHNS and CDR2 SASEGT.